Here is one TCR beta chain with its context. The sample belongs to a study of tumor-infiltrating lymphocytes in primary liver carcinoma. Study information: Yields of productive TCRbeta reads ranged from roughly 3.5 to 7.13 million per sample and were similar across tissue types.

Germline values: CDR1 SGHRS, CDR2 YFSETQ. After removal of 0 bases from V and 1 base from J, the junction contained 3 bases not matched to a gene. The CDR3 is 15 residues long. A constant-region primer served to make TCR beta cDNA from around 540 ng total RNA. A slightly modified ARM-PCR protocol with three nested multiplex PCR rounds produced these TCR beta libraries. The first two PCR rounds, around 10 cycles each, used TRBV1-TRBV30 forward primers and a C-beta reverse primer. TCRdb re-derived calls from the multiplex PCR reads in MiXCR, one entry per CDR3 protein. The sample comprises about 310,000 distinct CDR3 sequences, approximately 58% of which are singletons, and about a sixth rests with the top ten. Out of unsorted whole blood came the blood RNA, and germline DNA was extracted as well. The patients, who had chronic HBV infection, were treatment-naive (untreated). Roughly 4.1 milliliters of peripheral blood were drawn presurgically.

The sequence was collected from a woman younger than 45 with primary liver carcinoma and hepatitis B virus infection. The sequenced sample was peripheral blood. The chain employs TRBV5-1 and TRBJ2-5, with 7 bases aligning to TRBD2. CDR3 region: CASSLAGGRQETQYF. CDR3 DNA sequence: TGCGCCAGCAGCTTGGCGGGGGGTCGCCAAGAGACCCAGTACTTC.